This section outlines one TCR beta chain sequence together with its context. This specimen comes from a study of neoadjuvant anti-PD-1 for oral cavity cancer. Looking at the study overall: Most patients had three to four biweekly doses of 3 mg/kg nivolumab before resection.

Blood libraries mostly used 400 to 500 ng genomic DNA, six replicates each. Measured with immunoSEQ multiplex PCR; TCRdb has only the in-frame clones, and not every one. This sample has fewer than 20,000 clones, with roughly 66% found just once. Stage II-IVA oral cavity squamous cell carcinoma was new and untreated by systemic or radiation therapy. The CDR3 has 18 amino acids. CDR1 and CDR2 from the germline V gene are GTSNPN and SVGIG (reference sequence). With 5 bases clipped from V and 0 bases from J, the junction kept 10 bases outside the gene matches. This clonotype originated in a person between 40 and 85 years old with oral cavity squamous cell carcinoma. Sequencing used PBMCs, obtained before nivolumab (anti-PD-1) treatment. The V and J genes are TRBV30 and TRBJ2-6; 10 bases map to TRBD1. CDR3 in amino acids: CAWAWGQGRSSGANVLTF. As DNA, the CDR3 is TGTGCCTGGGCTTGGGGACAGGGGAGAAGCTCTGGGGCCAACGTCCTGACTTTC.